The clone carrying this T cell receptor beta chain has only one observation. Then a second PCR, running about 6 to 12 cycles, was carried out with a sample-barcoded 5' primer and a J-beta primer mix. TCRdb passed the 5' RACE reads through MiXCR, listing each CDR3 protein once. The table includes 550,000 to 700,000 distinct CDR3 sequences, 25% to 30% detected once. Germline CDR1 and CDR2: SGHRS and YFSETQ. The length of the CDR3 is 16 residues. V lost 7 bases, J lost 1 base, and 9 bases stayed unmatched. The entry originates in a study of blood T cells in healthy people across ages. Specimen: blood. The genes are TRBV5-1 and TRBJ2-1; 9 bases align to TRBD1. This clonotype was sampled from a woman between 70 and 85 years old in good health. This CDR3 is CASPLEGTGSYNEQFF. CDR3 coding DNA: TGCGCCAGCCCCTTAGAGGGGACAGGGTCCTACAATGAGCAGTTCTTC.